The 5 T cell receptor beta chains in this list originate from one sample, sequenced in a study of T-cell reconstitution after alpha-beta-depleted transplantation in children. Preparing the TCRbeta library involved the use of unique molecular identifiers. TCRdb redid the calling of the PCR reads with MiXCR, one entry per CDR3 protein. The table includes approximately 200,000 distinct CDR3 sequences, 6.3% detected once. The specimen comprised PBMCs, sampled before TCRalphabeta/CD19-depleted stem cell transplant. These receptors were collected from a girl under two years old with combined immunodeficiency, due to receive a stem cell transplant.

In its sample, this clonotype was seen many times. The chain joins TRBV4-1 to TRBJ2-1; TRBD2 might be the D (5 bases). Trimming took 3 bases from V and 3 from J, leaving 15 bases between them. Germline CDR1 is MGHRA and CDR2 is YSYEKL. This CDR3 is built from 16 residues. The CDR3 nucleotides are TGCGCCAGCAGCCATCTCGAGGGCGGTTTCTACAATGAGCAGTTCTTC. Translation: CASSHLEGGFYNEQFF.

On this clonotype itself: Being one base from a much bigger clone, this may be a read error. The CDR3 carries no conserved terminal phenylalanine or tryptophan, so it likely arises from a read error. The chain is built from TRBV18 and TRBJ2-1; no clear D gene. V lost 2 bases and J 4 bases, leaving 3 bases between the germline ends. This CDR3 has 12 amino acids. Per germline, CDR1 KGHSH and CDR2 LQKENI. CDR3 nucleotides: TGTGCCAGCTCACCAAGATACAATGAGCAGTTCTCC. It yields the protein CASSPRYNEQFS.

By share of the sample, this clonotype is medium-sized (0.01 to 0.1%). This chain links TRBV29-1 with TRBJ2-1, with 8 bases aligning to TRBD2. Per germline, CDR1 SQVTM and CDR2 ANQGSEA. The CDR3 extends over 13 amino acids. V lost 3 bases, J lost 6 bases, and 4 bases stayed unmatched. The CDR3 region is CSVEVTSANEQFF. The DNA for the CDR3 is TGCAGCGTTGAGGTGACTAGCGCCAATGAGCAGTTCTTC.

This clonotype has at least ten counts. V is TRBV6-4 and J is TRBJ1-2, with D possibly TRBD1 on 5 matching bases. The ends were cut back, 5 bases at V and 4 bases at J, with 32 bases in the middle. CDR1 MRHNA and CDR2 SNTAGT come from the germline V gene. The CDR3 runs to 20 residues. The CDR3 loop reads CASSPNDALGPSSGGYGYTF. CDR3 in DNA: TGTGCCAGCAGTCCCAACGACGCCTTGGGACCGAGCTCCGGAGGCTATGGCTACACCTTC.

This clonotype was seen repeatedly, ten times or more. V usage is TRBV29-1 and J usage is TRBJ2-1; TRBD2 matches at 11 bases. There are 14 residues in the CDR3. J was trimmed by 4 bases and V by 7 bases; bases with no gene match: 6. CDR1 SQVTM and CDR2 ANQGSEA come from the germline V gene. As DNA, the CDR3 is TGCAGCGCCTCGGGACTAGCGGTATACAATGAGCAGTTCTTC. Protein: CSASGLAVYNEQFF.